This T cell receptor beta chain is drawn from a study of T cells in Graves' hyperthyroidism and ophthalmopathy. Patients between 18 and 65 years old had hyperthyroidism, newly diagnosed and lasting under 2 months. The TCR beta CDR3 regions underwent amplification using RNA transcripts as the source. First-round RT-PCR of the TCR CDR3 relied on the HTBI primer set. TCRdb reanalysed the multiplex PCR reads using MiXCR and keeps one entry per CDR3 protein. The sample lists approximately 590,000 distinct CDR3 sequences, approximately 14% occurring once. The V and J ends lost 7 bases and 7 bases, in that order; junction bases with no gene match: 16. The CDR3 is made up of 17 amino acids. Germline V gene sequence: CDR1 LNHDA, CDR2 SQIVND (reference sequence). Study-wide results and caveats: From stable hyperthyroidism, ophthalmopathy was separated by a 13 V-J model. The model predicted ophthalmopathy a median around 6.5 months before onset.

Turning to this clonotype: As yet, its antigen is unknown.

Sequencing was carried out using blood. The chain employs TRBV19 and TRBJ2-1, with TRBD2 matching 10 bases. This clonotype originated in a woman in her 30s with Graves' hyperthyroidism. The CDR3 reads CASTLFGLAGAENEQFF. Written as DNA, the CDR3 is TGTGCCAGTACCCTGTTTGGGCTAGCGGGAGCTGAGAATGAGCAGTTCTTC.